This entry describes one TCR beta chain. Original processing notes: Quantification of nucleated cells was approximated via reference gene primer amplification. The table came from immunoSEQ multiplex PCR; TCRdb's copy has only in-frame clones and leaves some out. V and J calls plus clone size are reproduced from that table; the DNA served to infer D and trimming. This sample has 250,000 to 400,000 clones, with approximately 88% found just once. This specimen comes from a study of blood T cell repertoires in COVID-19. Study in general: The United States, Italy and Spain supplied acute and convalescent COVID-19 samples. Nucleic acid was either cDNA or gDNA, and it came from T cells, B-cell-depleted T cells, or PBMCs.

Seattle's cohort entered during active infection and was followed longitudinally. The CDR3 spans 14 residues. With 3 bases removed from V and 7 bases from J, the gap between germline ends came to 13 bases. The germline V gene encodes CDR1 SGHTA and CDR2 FQGNSA. This sequence originates from a woman between 25 and 40 years old with COVID-19, enrolled during active disease. Sequenced material: peripheral blood. The genes are TRBV7-2 and TRBJ1-5; no reliable D call. CDR3 loop: CASSLRAEGQPQHF. CDR3 DNA: TGTGCCAGCAGCTTGAGGGCTGAGGGACAGCCCCAGCATTTT.